Listed below are T cell receptor beta chains from one sample, sequenced in a study of lymphopenia after photon versus proton radiotherapy. Here immunoSEQ multiplex PCR was the method, and the copy in TCRdb shows in-frame clones only, minus some. The table shows approximately 21,000 clones, with 85% occurring only once. The specimen was peripheral blood, collected from a patient treated with photon-based radiotherapy. The receptor source for this set is a man aged 55 to 70 with pancreatic cancer. Both conserved end residues are part of each CDR3. A D gene is named only where the DNA matches it firmly. Rows may omit the clone size; those that give it use once, few, many or a size class.

j_call	v_call	clone_size	d_call	cdr3_nt	cdr3_aa
TRBJ2-3	TRBV7-3	NA	TRBD2	TGTGCCAGCAGCCAATTAGCGGGGGGGAGCACAGATACGCAGTATTTT	CASSQLAGGSTDTQYF
TRBJ2-5	TRBV7-9	NA	NA	TGTGCCAGCAGCTCGTGGGGAAGAATCCAAGAGACCCAGTACTTC	CASSSWGRIQETQYF
TRBJ1-4	TRBV7-2	NA	NA	TGTGCCAGCAGCCGGACATTCAATAATGAAAAACTGTTTTTT	CASSRTFNNEKLFF
TRBJ1-2	TRBV6-1	NA	NA	TGTGCCAGCAGTGAAACACAACAGGCCCTCGGTTATGGCTACACCTTC	CASSETQQALGYGYTF
TRBJ1-5	TRBV27	once	NA	TGTGCCAGCAGTTTAGAGGTTGGTCAGCCCCAGCATTTT	CASSLEVGQPQHF
TRBJ1-6	TRBV9	NA	NA	TGTGCCAGCAGCGCCGGACAGTTTATGGGGCATTCACCCCTCCACTTT	CASSAGQFMGHSPLHF
TRBJ2-5	TRBV5-1	NA	TRBD2	TGCGCCAGCAGCCTGGGGACTAGCGGTTGGCAAGAGACCCAGTACTTC	CASSLGTSGWQETQYF
TRBJ2-3	TRBV7-8	NA	NA	TGTGCCAGCAGCTTAGCGCAAGGAGCTAGCACAGATACGCAGTATTTT	CASSLAQGASTDTQYF
TRBJ2-3	TRBV6-1	NA	TRBD1	TGTGCCAGCAGTGACCAACTCGGGACAGGGTCCCCAGATACGCAGTATTTT	CASSDQLGTGSPDTQYF
TRBJ2-5	TRBV30	NA	NA	TGTGCCTGGAGTGTCTTCGGGGAAGAGACCCAGTACTTC	CAWSVFGEETQYF
TRBJ1-1	TRBV18	NA	NA	TGTGCCAGCTCACCGAGGGGGGTCGGCACTGAAGCTTTCTTT	CASSPRGVGTEAFF
TRBJ1-3	TRBV5-5	NA	NA	TGTGCCAGCAGCCTGGTCCCGGGAAACACCATATATTTT	CASSLVPGNTIYF
TRBJ1-3	TRBV18	NA	NA	TGTGCCAGCTCACCGGAGAATGGGGACACCATATATTTT	CASSPENGDTIYF
TRBJ1-1	TRBV5-6	NA	NA	TGTGCCAGCAGCTTGCTTCGGAACACTGAAGCTTTCTTT	CASSLLRNTEAFF
TRBJ2-3	TRBV5-1	NA	NA	TGCGCCAGCAGCTTGGGAGGGACCCGCGGAGATACGCAGTATTTT	CASSLGGTRGDTQYF
TRBJ2-5	TRBV5-1	NA	NA	TGCGCCAGCAGCTTAGGCGATTTCCAAGAGACCCAGTACTTC	CASSLGDFQETQYF
TRBJ1-1	TRBV19	NA	NA	TGTGCCAGTAGTCGCGGAAACACTGAAGCTTTCTTT	CASSRGNTEAFF
TRBJ2-5	TRBV7-9	NA	NA	TGTGCCAGCAGCGCTCGATATGGAGAGACCCAGTACTTC	CASSARYGETQYF
TRBJ2-7	TRBV30	NA	TRBD1	TGTGCCTGGAGTCGGACAGGGAACTCCTACGAGCAGTACTTC	CAWSRTGNSYEQYF
TRBJ1-1	TRBV6-6	NA	NA	TGTGCCAGCAGTAAACAGGAGAACACTGAAGCTTTCTTT	CASSKQENTEAFF
TRBJ1-5	TRBV2	NA	TRBD1	TGTGCCAGCAGTGGACAGGGGAGGGATCAGCCCCAGCATTTT	CASSGQGRDQPQHF
TRBJ1-1	TRBV9	NA	NA	TGTGCCAGCAGCGTAGAGGCGGGGTCCTACATGAACACTGAAGCTTTCTTT	CASSVEAGSYMNTEAFF
TRBJ1-3	TRBV10-1	NA	NA	TGCGCCAGCAGTGAGGGTCGTGGAGATTCTGGAAACACCATATATTTT	CASSEGRGDSGNTIYF
TRBJ1-4	TRBV9	NA	NA	TGTGCCAGCAGCGTTCACGGTGAAAAACTGTTTTTT	CASSVHGEKLFF
TRBJ2-3	TRBV27	NA	NA	TGTGCCAGCAGTTTATCCGTGGGGGCCAGCACAGATACGCAGTATTTT	CASSLSVGASTDTQYF
TRBJ1-5	TRBV7-3	NA	NA	TGTGCCAGCAGCCCGAATTATAGCAATCAGCCCCAGCATTTT	CASSPNYSNQPQHF
TRBJ1-2	TRBV7-8	NA	NA	TGTGCCAGCAGCTTAGAACAGGGTTTGGGCTACACCTTC	CASSLEQGLGYTF